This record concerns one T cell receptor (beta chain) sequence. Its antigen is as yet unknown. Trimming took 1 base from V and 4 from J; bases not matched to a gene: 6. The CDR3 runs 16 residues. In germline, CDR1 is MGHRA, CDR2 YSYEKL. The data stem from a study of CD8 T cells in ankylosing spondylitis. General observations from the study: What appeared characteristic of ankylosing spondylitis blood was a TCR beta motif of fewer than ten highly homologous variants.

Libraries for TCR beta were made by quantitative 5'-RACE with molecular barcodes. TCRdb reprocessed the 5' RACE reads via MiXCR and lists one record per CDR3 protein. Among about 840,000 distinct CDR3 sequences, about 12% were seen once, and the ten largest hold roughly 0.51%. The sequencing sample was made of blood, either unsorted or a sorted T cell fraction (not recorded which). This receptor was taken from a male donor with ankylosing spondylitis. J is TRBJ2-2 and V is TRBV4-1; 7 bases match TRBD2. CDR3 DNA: TGCGCCAGCAGCCAAGCTGGGGCGGGGGTCACCGGGGAGCTGTTTTTT. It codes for CASSQAGAGVTGELFF.